This TCR beta chain was obtained from a study of vaccination and CD4 T cells after COVID-19. Remarks on this clonotype: Its target is not known.

Sample treatment: approximately 10-day PBMC culture with coronavirus spike peptide pools or control peptides (ViraFEST assay). An Oncomine TCR Beta short-read assay was used to sequence the DNA from cultured CD4+ T cells. TCRdb re-called the PCR reads with MiXCR, one entry per CDR3 protein. The sample consists of about 13,000 distinct CDR3 sequences, nearly 60% of them appearing once. This clonotype was sampled from a human donor with COVID-19. This specimen consisted of cultured CD4+ T cells from blood, obtained after SARS-CoV-2 vaccination.

CDR3 loop: CASSMGRTNYGYTF. In nucleotides, the CDR3 is TGTGCCAGTAGTATGGGCAGAACTAACTATGGCTACACCTTC. The rearrangement joins TRBV19 to TRBJ1-2; D not certain. The CDR3 loop spans 14 amino acids. CDR1 and CDR2 (germline): LNHDA, SQIVND (reference sequence). V lost 3 bases to trimming and J lost 0 bases, with 8 bases between them.